This entry lists 3 T cell receptor beta chains sequenced from one sample in a study of type 1 regulatory T cells. TCRdb passed the reads through MiXCR, listing each CDR3 protein once. The sample includes roughly 68,000 distinct CDR3 sequences, nearly 65% of them seen just once. These receptors have no identified antigens. Sample: cultured T cells, either the whole culture or a sorted T cell fraction (not recorded which). Stated subset: Tr1-enriched cell product generated in vitro against host alloantigens. The origin of the receptors is a human donor in good health.

This clonotype was found once. The chain recombines TRBV20-1 with TRBJ2-7; 8 bases line up with TRBD2. This CDR3 is 13 amino acids long. CDR1 is DFQATT, CDR2 SNEGSKA, per germline (reference sequence). After removal of 3 bases from V and 7 bases from J, the junction contained 8 bases not matched to a gene. The CDR3, as DNA: TGCAGTGCTAGCGGGAGGGCCGGTTATGAGCAGTACTTC. The encoded protein is CSASGRAGYEQYF.

This chain connects TRBV20-1 to TRBJ1-1; D not certain. Trimming took 3 bases from V and 11 from J, leaving 4 bases between them. The CDR3 spans 8 residues. Germline CDR1 reads DFQATT; CDR2 reads SNEGSKA (reference sequence). The CDR3 here is CSAREAFF. In DNA form, the CDR3 reads TGCAGTGCTAGGGAGGCTTTCTTT.

The chain uses TRBV7-8 and TRBJ1-6, with no clear D. The germline gives CDR1 SGHVS, CDR2 FQNEAQ. CDR3 length equals 14 residues. V lost 1 base and J lost 5, with 6 bases in between. This CDR3 reads CASSLGMNNSPLHF. The DNA of the CDR3 is TGTGCCAGCAGCTTAGGGATGAATAATTCACCCCTCCACTTT.